The present T cell receptor beta chain was sequenced within a study of identical twins. Study-level points and caveats: Because invariant MAIT and iNKT cells could be present, zero-insertion analyses could be partly confounded.

TCRdb processed the 5' RACE reads anew with MiXCR; each CDR3 protein has one entry. The sample contains around 280,000 distinct CDR3 sequences, roughly 8.6% of which appear only once. This clonotype was seen ten or more times. Its antigen is undetermined. These data are also associated with another study on yellow fever vaccine responses in identical twins.

The sequencing input was memory (CD45RO+) T cells sorted from blood. This sequence was found in a woman between 18 and 29 years old in good health.

In DNA form, the CDR3 reads TGCGCCAGCAGCACCGACAGCCGCAATGAGCAGTTCTTC. It is translated as CASSTDSRNEQFF. The chain is built from TRBV5-1 and TRBJ2-1, with D perhaps matching TRBD1 (5 bases). The CDR3 has 13 residues. Germline V CDR1 and CDR2: SGHRS, YFSETQ. Trimming removed 4 bases from V and 6 bases from J, with 11 bases in between.